These 19 T cell receptor beta chains share one sample of origin, sequenced in a study of OX40 agonist ivuxolimab in advanced cancers. The method was the immunoSEQ multiplex PCR assay. This immuneACCESS table, as held by TCRdb, lists in-frame sequences with V and J called but not all clones. Of the missing ones, under half trace to an unresolved V gene in checked studies; the others have no known cause. This sample has about 24,000 clones in its table, and approximately 91% of those were observed once. The ten largest make up approximately 48% of the sample. The source material was CD4+ or CD8+ T cells sorted from blood, sampled in a trial of the OX40 agonist ivuxolimab. The receptors were sampled from an adult with an advanced solid tumor such as melanoma, head and neck, liver or kidney cancer.

This chain links TRBV4-2 with TRBJ2-1; 8 positions match TRBD1. V shed 5 bases and J 9 bases; nucleotides not matched to a gene: 6. CDR1 and CDR2 from the germline V gene are LGHNA and YNFKEQ. The CDR3 loop spans 13 amino acids. The CDR3 sequence: CASSFQGASEQFF. DNA for the CDR3: TGTGCCAGCAGCTTTCAGGGGGCGAGTGAGCAGTTCTTC.

The V call is TRBV4-1, the J call TRBJ2-1, with 13 bases lining up with TRBD2. Germline trimming cut 4 bases from V and 7 bases from J; bases unmatched to any gene: 7. The CDR3 is 16 amino acids. Germline CDR1 and CDR2: MGHRA and YSYEKL. CDR3 DNA sequence: TGCGCCAGCAGCCCCAGGACTAGCGGGAGAGGGAATGAGCAGTTCTTC. It specifies CASSPRTSGRGNEQFF.

In nucleotides, the CDR3 is TGTGCCAGCAGCTCACAGGGGAACACTGAAGCTTTCTTT. As protein: CASSSQGNTEAFF. The genes are TRBV7-2 and TRBJ1-1; the D gene is possibly TRBD1 (6 bases). The CDR3 is 13 residues long. Germline assignment: CDR1 SGHTA and CDR2 FQGNSA. Trimming shortened V by 4 bases and J by 1 base, and 7 bases separated the two germline ends.

The rearrangement uses TRBV5-4 and TRBJ2-7; 15 nucleotides line up with TRBD2. J gave up 4 bases and V 0 bases, and 2 bases lay outside the gene matches. Germline-derived CDR1 and CDR2 are SGHNT and YYREEE (reference sequence). CDR3 length equals 16 residues. The CDR3 spells CASSLGGLAGGYEQYF. DNA of the CDR3: TGTGCCAGCAGCTTGGGAGGACTAGCGGGAGGGTACGAGCAGTACTTC.

The rearrangement joins TRBV28 to TRBJ1-3; D is ambiguous. Germline lookup yields CDR1 MDHEN and CDR2 SYDVKM. V was pared by 3 bases and J by 0 bases, with 9 bases between. The length of the CDR3 is 15 residues. The CDR3 sequence is CASSFDTFSGNTIYF. Here the CDR3 DNA reads TGTGCCAGCAGTTTCGACACCTTCTCTGGAAACACCATATATTTT.

The chain is built from TRBV6-5 and TRBJ2-5; D may be TRBD2 (6 bases). V was trimmed by 2 bases and J by 0 bases, leaving 10 bases between them. The CDR3 extends over 15 amino acids. Per germline, CDR1 MNHEY and CDR2 SVGAGI. The CDR3 DNA reads as TGTGCCAGCAGTTACGAGGGACTTAACCAAGAGACCCAGTACTTC. Protein: CASSYEGLNQETQYF.

This chain joins TRBV7-9 and TRBJ2-1; D is unresolved. Germline assignment: CDR1 SEHNR and CDR2 FQNEAQ (reference sequence). V lost 1 base to trimming and J lost 1 base, with 17 bases between them. The CDR3 runs 18 residues. CDR3 sequence (DNA): TGTGCCAGCAGCTTAGTCGCCTCCCTAGATAGTTCCTACAATGAGCAGTTCTTC. Translation gives CASSLVASLDSSYNEQFF.

V gene TRBV6-5 combines with J gene TRBJ2-7, with TRBD2 as a possible D gene (6 bases). Deletions cut 0 bases from V and 5 bases from J, with 11 bases between. CDR3 length: 14 amino acids. Germline CDR1 MNHEY, CDR2 SVGAGI. CDR3: CASSYSLGGHEQYF. The CDR3, as DNA: TGTGCCAGCAGTTACTCTCTCGGGGGACACGAGCAGTACTTC.

The chain recombines TRBV4-3 with TRBJ2-6; D unclear. Trimming took off 1 base at V and 1 base at J, with 8 bases between the two ends. Looked up from germline, CDR1 is LGHNA and CDR2 is YSLEER. This CDR3 region has 16 residues. CDR3 in amino acids: CASSQGYESGANVLTF. The CDR3 DNA sequence: TGCGCCAGCAGCCAAGGGTATGAGTCTGGGGCCAACGTCCTGACTTTC.

J is TRBJ1-2 and V is TRBV28; D may be TRBD1 (6 bases). The CDR3 has 13 residues. Trimming took off 5 bases at V and 2 bases at J, with 9 bases between the two ends. Germline V gene data show CDR1 as MDHEN and CDR2 as SYDVKM. CDR3 loop: CASSEQGNYGYTF. In DNA form, the CDR3 reads TGTGCCAGCAGTGAGCAGGGGAACTATGGCTACACCTTC.

The V call is TRBV13, the J call TRBJ2-7; possible D gene TRBD1, 5 bases. CDR1 PRHDT and CDR2 FYEKMQ come from the germline V gene (reference sequence). There are 12 residues in the CDR3. Trimming removed 0 bases from V and 5 bases from J, with 5 bases in between. The CDR3 loop reads CASSLGGDEQYF. The CDR3 region has the DNA TGTGCCAGCAGCTTAGGAGGGGACGAGCAGTACTTC.

The chain joins TRBV7-9 to TRBJ1-4; no reliable D call. V was shortened by 6 bases and J by 3 bases, with 2 bases between the two germline ends. Per the germline V gene, CDR1 is SEHNR and CDR2 is FQNEAQ (reference sequence). CDR3 length: 11 amino acids. The CDR3 reads CASRSNEKLFF. The CDR3 nucleotides are TGTGCCAGCAGGTCTAATGAAAAACTGTTTTTT.

The rearrangement uses TRBV30 and TRBJ2-5; D might be TRBD1 (6 bases). The J call may not be correct, given that the DNA end is closer to TRBJ2-7. Germline lookup yields CDR1 GTSNPN and CDR2 SVGIG (reference sequence). The CDR3 covers 15 residues. This chain's CDR3 is CAWSVLRQDPNEQYF. The CDR3 region has the DNA TGTGCCTGGAGTGTCTTGAGACAGGACCCTAACGAGCAGTACTTC.

This clone appeared a single time. This chain joins TRBV5-1 and TRBJ2-1, with TRBD2 as a possible D gene (6 bases). Between the trimmed V and J ends, which lost 3 bases and 5 bases, there was a span of 6 bases. Germline CDR1 and CDR2: SGHRS and YFSETQ. The CDR3 loop spans 12 amino acids. The CDR3 here is CASSSGDNEQFF. DNA for the CDR3: TGCGCCAGCAGCTCGGGGGACAATGAGCAGTTCTTC.

The chain combines TRBV7-6 with TRBJ2-5, with 8 bases identical to TRBD2. With the DNA end fitting TRBJ2-7 better, the J assignment may be wrong. The CDR3 sequence is 15 residues long. From germline, CDR1 is SGHVS and CDR2 FNYEAQ. CDR3 sequence (DNA): TGTGCCAGCAGCTTAGAAGCGGGAGAGCTGGACGAGCAGTACTTC. Amino acid sequence: CASSLEAGELDEQYF.

The chain uses TRBV5-4 and TRBJ2-5; TRBD2 matches at 9 bases. In germline, CDR1 is SGHNT, CDR2 YYREEE (reference sequence). The CDR3 sequence is 16 residues long. The V and J ends lost 4 bases and 1 base, in that order; junction bases with no gene match: 8. CDR3: CASSPGASGTQETQYF. In DNA, the CDR3 is TGTGCCAGCAGCCCCGGCGCTAGCGGGACCCAAGAGACCCAGTACTTC.

This rearrangement joins TRBV4-1 to TRBJ1-6; D gene ambiguous. Germline V gene sequence: CDR1 MGHRA, CDR2 YSYEKL. V lost 1 base and J 10 bases, leaving 8 bases between the germline ends. The CDR3 is 13 residues long. The CDR3 DNA sequence: TGCGCCAGCAGCCAAGTTTCAGGCTCACCCCTCCACTTT. Its translation is CASSQVSGSPLHF.

V usage is TRBV6-5 and J usage is TRBJ1-1; D remains unclear. The CDR3 runs 13 residues. Germline values: CDR1 MNHEY, CDR2 SVGAGI. V gave up 4 bases and J gave up 6 bases, with 12 bases separating them. CDR3 protein: CASSSERDAEAFF. The CDR3 bases are TGTGCCAGCAGTTCCGAGAGAGACGCTGAAGCTTTCTTT.

DNA of the CDR3: TGTGCCTCAACTCCTCTAGTGACGGGACAGGTCTACTTC. As protein: CASTPLVTGQVYF. The genes are TRBV30 and TRBJ2-7; TRBD1 agrees at 8 bases. This CDR3 is built from 13 residues. The V gene end was trimmed by 7 bases and the J gene end by 13 bases; junction bases not matched to a gene: 18. Germline-derived CDR1 and CDR2 are GTSNPN and SVGIG (reference sequence).